This T cell receptor beta chain was retrieved from a study of blood T cell repertoires in COVID-19. Only in-frame clones appear in the TCRdb table, and some are missing; sequencing was by immunoSEQ multiplex PCR. This table holds around 250,000 clones, 65% to 85% found once. This clone has just one count. Unmatched junction bases numbered 4, after V lost 4 bases and J lost 5 bases. Germline V gene lookup returns CDR1 SGHTA and CDR2 FQGNSA. This CDR3 contains 14 residues. This TCR derives from a woman in her 40s who had recovered from COVID-19. What was sequenced was peripheral blood. The rearrangement links TRBV7-2 to TRBJ2-5; 10 bases fit TRBD1. The CDR3 DNA reads TGTGCCAGCAGCTCGACAGGGGGCGGGGAGACCCAGTACTTC. Protein: CASSSTGGGETQYF.